This T cell receptor beta chain was sequenced for a study of blood T cells in healthy people across ages (dated by TCRdb to between 2014 and 2017). A note on the overall study: In model experiments, roughly one uniquely barcoded TCR beta cDNA molecule per two T cells was captured by template switching. To track age-related changes in TCR beta repertoire diversity, the study relied on deep sequencing normalized with unique cDNA molecular identifiers. The donors were divided into four age groups: young (average roughly 15 years), middle-aged (about 40), aged (around 67) and long-lived (more than 75). To avoid experimental bias, donors of different ages were distributed randomly across sequencing lanes. For two donors (one aged 18 to 30 and one aged 80 or older), the study analyzed two additional independent replicas of 1 million unique cDNA reads from the same blood draw.

The roughly 39 donors, aged about 6 to 95 years, were systemically healthy Caucasian individuals from Russia. Around 9.9 milliliters of peripheral blood were collected from each donor into EDTA-treated Vacutainer tubes. Ficoll-Paque density-gradient centrifugation was used to isolate PBMCs, with at least 6.5 million per sample. Trizol reagent was used to extract total RNA from the PBMCs, yielding at least 6 micrograms per sample. The percentages of naive CD45RAhigh/CD27high T cells were determined by flow cytometry on a PBMC aliquot from every donor. Study-wide findings and limitations: Compared with the aged group, the long-lived group had more naive CD4+ T cells, fewer expanded clones and increased TCR diversity, suggesting age selection. Observed TCR beta diversity per million T cells fell roughly linearly with age, and a significant reduction was already apparent by age about 36. Estimates of total diversity from one million sequenced T cells were regarded as lower bounds and underestimates. There was a strong correlation between observed TCR beta diversity and the percentage of naive T cells measured by flow cytometry. Because donor CMV infection status was unknown, age-related changes in expanded clonotypes were potentially confounded. Since profiling was done on bulk unsorted PBMCs, naive and antigen-experienced compartments could not be conclusively compared.

Library preparation was by 5' RACE. The sequencing machine was an Illumina HiSeq 2500. A second PCR of roughly 6 to 11 cycles was run with a J-beta primer mix and a sample-barcoded 5' primer. Each TCR beta cDNA molecule received a unique molecular identifier from a template-switch 5' adaptor carrying 12 random nucleotides. Each sample yielded at least 2.5 million CDR3-containing paired-end reads. All of the RNA was converted into first-strand cDNA using the Mint cDNA synthesis kit, with a TRBC-specific oligonucleotide serving as the primer. Following uracil-DNA glycosylase treatment, a first 18-cycle PCR with universal primers M1SS and BC2_uni_R was performed on all cDNA. The source study handled its data this way. Normalization of each sample was performed by random selection of 1 million high-quality reads, each carrying a distinct molecular identifier. Reads sharing molecular identifiers were discarded rather than binned into consensus sequences. MiTCR, set to a Q25 quality threshold and the strictest error-elimination algorithm, was used for CDR3 identification, clonotype clustering and error correction. Lower-bound total TCR beta diversity was estimated with a nonparametric unseen species model using Euler transformation. TCRdb trimmed the raw reads at Q25, called clones with MiXCR and kept productive beta chains. Rows are unified per CDR3 protein, each entry keeping the most common DNA and genes. The V and J calls shown here were made by TCRdb, not taken from the authors' results. The sample table contains roughly 1,700,000 distinct CDR3 sequences; only one count was recorded for roughly 30% of them. The ten largest account for roughly 8% of the sample.

Turning to this clonotype: Its cognate antigen has yet to be identified. There are no base qualities to consult, and no much larger clone falls within one base.

This receptor was obtained from a woman in her 30s in good health. The sequenced sample was blood.

This receptor carries the CDR3 CASSQDYNYQFF. The DNA is TGCGCCAGCAGCCAAGATTACAATTATCAGTTCTTC. The sequence joins TRBV4-3 to TRBJ2-1, with the D gene too uncertain to name. Measured from the cysteine to the phenylalanine, the CDR3 is 12 residues long. The read is trimmed to its CDR3 DNA, 36 bases read in frame from base 1. V and J lose 0 bases and 13 bases, and a span of 10 bases separates them. For CDR1 and CDR2, the germline V gene lists LGHNA and YSLEER.